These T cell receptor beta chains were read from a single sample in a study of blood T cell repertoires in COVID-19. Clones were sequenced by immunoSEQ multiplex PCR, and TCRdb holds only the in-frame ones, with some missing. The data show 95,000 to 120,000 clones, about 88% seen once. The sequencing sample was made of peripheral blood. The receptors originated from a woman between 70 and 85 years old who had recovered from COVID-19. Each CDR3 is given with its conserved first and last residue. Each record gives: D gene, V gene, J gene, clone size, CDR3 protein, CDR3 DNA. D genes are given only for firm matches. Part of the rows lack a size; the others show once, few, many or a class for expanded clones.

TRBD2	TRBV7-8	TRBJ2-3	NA	CASSLASRSGGAGYF	TGTGCCAGCAGCTTAGCCTCCCGAAGCGGGGGGGCCGGGTATTTT
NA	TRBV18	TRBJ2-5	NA	CASSPPANPETQYF	TGTGCCAGCTCACCACCGGCCAACCCAGAGACCCAGTACTTC
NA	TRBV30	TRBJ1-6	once	CAWSVGGGGSLHF	TGTGCCTGGAGTGTGGGGGGTGGTGGGTCCCTCCACTTT
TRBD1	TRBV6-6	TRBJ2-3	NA	CASSWETGLPDTQYF	TGTGCCAGCAGTTGGGAGACAGGGTTACCAGATACGCAGTATTTT
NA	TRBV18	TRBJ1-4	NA	CASSPPGVEKLFF	TGTGCCAGCTCACCACCAGGGGTTGAAAAACTGTTTTTT
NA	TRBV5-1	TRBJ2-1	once	CASSFGYTSYNEQFF	TGCGCCAGCAGCTTCGGGTATACCTCCTACAATGAGCAGTTCTTC
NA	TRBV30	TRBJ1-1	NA	CAWRKTGENTEAFF	TGTGCCTGGAGAAAGACAGGAGAGAACACTGAAGCTTTCTTT
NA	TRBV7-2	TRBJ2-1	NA	CASSPSARRVGEQFF	TGTGCCAGCAGCCCATCCGCCCGCCGAGTCGGTGAGCAGTTCTTC
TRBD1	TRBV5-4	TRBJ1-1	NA	CASSWGAGQGAAFF	TGTGCCAGCAGCTGGGGGGCTGGACAGGGGGCTGCTTTCTTT
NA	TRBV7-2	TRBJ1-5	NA	CASSPGRGYNQPQHF	TGTGCCAGCAGCCCAGGTAGGGGCTACAATCAGCCCCAGCATTTT
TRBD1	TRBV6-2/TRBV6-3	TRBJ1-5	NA	CASSSPRQGVGNQPQHF	TGTGCCAGCAGTTCCCCACGACAGGGGGTAGGCAATCAGCCCCAGCATTTT
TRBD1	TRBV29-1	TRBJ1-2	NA	CSVGHPGQGDGYTF	TGCAGCGTCGGGCACCCGGGACAGGGTGATGGCTACACCTTC
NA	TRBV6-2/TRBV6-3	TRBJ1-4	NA	CASSSRSPREKLFF	TGTGCCAGCAGCTCCAGGTCTCCCCGGGAAAAACTGTTTTTT
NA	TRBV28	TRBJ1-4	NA	CASTRGGASGEKLFF	TGTGCCAGCACTCGCGGGGGGGCGAGTGGTGAAAAACTGTTTTTT
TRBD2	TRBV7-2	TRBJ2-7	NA	CASSAAGTSGYEQYF	TGTGCCAGCAGCGCCGCCGGGACTAGCGGCTACGAGCAGTACTTC
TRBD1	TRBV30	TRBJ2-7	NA	CAWQPPGQGFEQYF	TGTGCCTGGCAGCCGCCGGGACAGGGTTTCGAGCAGTACTTC
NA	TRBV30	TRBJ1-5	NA	CAWSLTGFGNQPQHF	TGTGCCTGGAGCCTGACAGGTTTCGGCAATCAGCCCCAGCATTTT
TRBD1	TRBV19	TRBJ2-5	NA	CASSIGPGTGQETQYF	TGTGCCAGTAGTATAGGTCCCGGGACAGGCCAAGAGACCCAGTACTTC
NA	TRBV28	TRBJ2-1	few	CASKTGGGQGNEQFF	TGTGCCAGCAAGACGGGGGGTGGCCAGGGGAATGAGCAGTTCTTC
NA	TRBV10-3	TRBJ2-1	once	CAISAQGGTYNEQFF	TGTGCCATCAGCGCACAGGGAGGGACCTACAATGAGCAGTTCTTC
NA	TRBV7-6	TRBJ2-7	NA	CASSLGRGASYEQYF	TGTGCCAGCAGCTTAGGCAGGGGAGCCTCCTACGAGCAGTACTTC
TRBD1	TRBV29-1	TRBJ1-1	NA	CSVQGGRTNTEAFF	TGCAGCGTTCAAGGGGGCCGGACGAACACTGAAGCTTTCTTT
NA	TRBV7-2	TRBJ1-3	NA	CASSLARTAGNTIYF	TGTGCCAGCAGCTTAGCGAGGACAGCTGGAAACACCATATATTTT
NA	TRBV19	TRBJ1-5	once	CASSGTYSNQPQHF	TGTGCCAGCTCCGGGACATATAGCAATCAGCCCCAGCATTTT
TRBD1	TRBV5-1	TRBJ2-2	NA	CASGTGANTGELFF	TGCGCCAGCGGGACAGGGGCGAACACCGGGGAGCTGTTTTTT
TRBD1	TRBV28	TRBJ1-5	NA	CASSLGTGGMGGPQHF	TGTGCCAGCAGTTTAGGTACAGGGGGCATGGGTGGGCCCCAGCATTTT
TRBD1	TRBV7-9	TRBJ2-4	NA	CASSLVQGAIQYF	TGTGCCAGCAGCTTAGTCCAGGGGGCCATTCAGTACTTC
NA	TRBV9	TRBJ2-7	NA	CASSGSPAGYEQYF	TGTGCCAGCAGCGGGAGCCCAGCCGGCTACGAGCAGTACTTC
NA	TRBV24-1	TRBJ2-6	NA	CATGTPSGANVLTF	TGTGCCACCGGGACTCCCTCTGGGGCCAACGTCCTGACTTTC
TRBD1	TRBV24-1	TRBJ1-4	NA	CATRGQGNDEKLFF	TGTGCCACCAGAGGACAGGGTAACGATGAAAAACTGTTTTTT
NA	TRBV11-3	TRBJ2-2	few	CASSLSPGVDGELFF	TGTGCCAGCAGCTTAAGTCCAGGGGTGGATGGGGAGCTGTTTTTT
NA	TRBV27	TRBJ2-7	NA	CASSWTETYEQYF	TGTGCCAGCAGTTGGACAGAAACCTACGAGCAGTACTTC
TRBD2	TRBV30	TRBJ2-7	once	CAWTREIAGGAYEQYF	TGTGCCTGGACCCGGGAAATAGCGGGGGGTGCCTACGAGCAGTACTTC
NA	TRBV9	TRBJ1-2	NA	CASSVESGGYGYTF	TGTGCCAGCAGCGTAGAATCGGGAGGCTATGGCTACACCTTC
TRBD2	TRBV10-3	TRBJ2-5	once	CAISEGGRDGTQYF	TGTGCCATCAGTGAGGGAGGGAGGGACGGGACCCAGTACTTC
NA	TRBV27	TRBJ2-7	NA	CASRITGTNSYEQYF	TGTGCCAGCAGGATTACCGGGACAAATTCCTACGAGCAGTACTTC
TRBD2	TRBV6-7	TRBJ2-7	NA	CASSYLPGTSCCEQYF	TGTGCCAGCAGTTACCTACCCGGGACTAGTTGTTGCGAGCAGTACTTC